This TCR beta chain came from a study of T cell changes during pregnancy in multiple sclerosis. Looked up from germline, CDR1 is MDHEN and CDR2 is SYDVKM. J gave up 5 bases and V 0 bases, and 6 bases lay outside the gene matches. The CDR3 is made up of 16 amino acids. The protocol was immunoSEQ multiplex PCR, while the TCRdb copy is restricted to in-frame clones and leaves out a portion. The sample has about 73,000 clones; around 94% are singletons. The J gene is TRBJ2-5, the V gene TRBV28; TRBD1 matches 10 bases. The sample in question was peripheral blood, obtained in the second trimester of pregnancy. The sequence was collected from a female donor in good health, enrolled as a control in a pregnancy study. The DNA of the CDR3 is TGTGCCAGCAGTTTATGGTGGACAGGGGGTTTGGAGACCCAGTACTTC. Its translation: CASSLWWTGGLETQYF.